This record looks at one T cell receptor (beta chain) sequence and its context. Its antigen is not identified. The data stem from a study of cytomegalovirus exposure and HLA in healthy donors. Study background: Within the Caucasian-associated ancestry cluster were around 80% of the approximately 400 genotyped donors.

Study outcomes and limitations: A previous analysis found most TCR beta V segments productive roughly 87% or roughly 30% of the time. Among CMV-associated TCR beta chains, most appeared HLA-restricted in a later analysis.

Primers for the PCR totalled 60 Vbeta and 13 Jbeta. Sequencing was performed with immunoSEQ multiplex PCR; in TCRdb, only in-frame clones are kept and a portion is missing. The sample lists some 170,000 clones, roughly a tenth occurring once. The sequence derives from a woman in her twenties or thirties in good health and CMV-seropositive. The specimen sequenced was PBMCs.

Here the CDR3 reads CASSYSAREYEQYF. The CDR3 nucleotides read TGTGCCAGCAGTTACTCGGCGAGGGAATACGAGCAGTACTTC. The J gene is TRBJ2-5, the V gene TRBV6-6; maybe TRBD2 (5 bases). The end of the DNA aligns better with TRBJ2-7, so the J call may be wrong. Germline values: CDR1 MNHNY, CDR2 SVGAGI (reference sequence). CDR3 length: 14 amino acids.